The 30 T cell receptor beta chains in this list originate from one sample, sequenced in a study of cytomegalovirus exposure and HLA in healthy donors. The PCR contained 60 Vbeta and 13 Jbeta primers. Sequenced by immunoSEQ multiplex PCR; TCRdb stores in-frame clones only, minus some. Of tens of thousands of clones detected, around 80% appear once; the ten largest clones hold 2.2%. The material sequenced was PBMCs. The receptors were sampled from a man in his forties in good health and CMV-seronegative.

The chain is built from TRBV5-4 and TRBJ2-2, with D unclear. CDR3 size: 17 residues. V was trimmed by 0 bases and J by 6 bases, leaving 18 bases between them. The germline CDR1 and CDR2 sequences are SGHNT and YYREEE (reference sequence). The CDR3 DNA reads as TGTGCCAGCAGCTTGGCCGCAGGCCGCCCCCCAGCCGGGGAGCTGTTTTTT. Protein product: CASSLAAGRPPAGELFF.

V gene TRBV15 combines with J gene TRBJ1-6, with D perhaps TRBD1 (5 bases). The V gene lost 1 base and the J gene lost 7 bases, with 11 bases spanning the gap. This CDR3 has 15 amino acids. Germline CDR1 and CDR2: LNHNV and YYDKDF (reference sequence). The CDR3, as DNA: TGTGCCACCAGCAGAGGACAGTCCCCAAATTCACCCCTCCACTTT. This translates into CATSRGQSPNSPLHF.

The chain recombines TRBV18 with TRBJ1-2; D might be TRBD1 (6 bases). The germline V gene encodes CDR1 KGHSH and CDR2 LQKENI. This CDR3 contains 15 residues. Deletions cut 2 bases from V and 8 bases from J, with 18 bases between. This CDR3 is CASSPNRQAPMGYTF. DNA for the CDR3: TGTGCCAGCTCACCAAATAGACAGGCGCCTATGGGCTACACCTTC.

The chain carries TRBV29-1 and TRBJ1-5; D might be TRBD1 (6 bases). CDR1 SQVTM and CDR2 ANQGSEA come from the germline V gene. CDR3 length: 14 amino acids. V lost 4 bases to trimming and J lost 8 bases, with 18 bases between them. In nucleotides, the CDR3 is TGCAGCGTTGTTGGAGGGGGGGGATCAGAGCCCCAGCATTTT. Amino acid sequence: CSVVGGGGSEPQHF.

V usage is TRBV4-2 and J usage is TRBJ2-7; 8 bases map to TRBD2. This CDR3 comprises 17 residues. J was trimmed by 0 bases and V by 1 base; bases with no gene match: 8. CDR1 is LGHNA, CDR2 YNFKEQ, per germline. The CDR3 sequence: CASSQVIAGGSSYEQYF. Written as DNA, the CDR3 is TGTGCCAGCAGCCAAGTCATTGCGGGAGGCTCCTCCTACGAGCAGTACTTC.

The chain uses TRBV9 and TRBJ2-1; TRBD2 might be the D (5 bases). CDR1 is SGDLS and CDR2 is YYNGEE in the germline V gene. CDR3 size: 13 residues. The V gene lost 2 bases and the J gene lost 10 bases, with 13 bases spanning the gap. Written as DNA, the CDR3 is TGTGCCAGCAGCGTCGATTTGAAGCGGGAGCAGTTCTTC. Protein sequence: CASSVDLKREQFF. The entire variable domain, with the rest obtained from reference TRBV9 and TRBJ2-1, is as follows: DSGVTQTPKHLITATGQRVTLRCSPRSGDLSVYWYQQSLDQGLQFLIQYYNGEERAKGNILERFSAQQFPDLHSELNLSSLELGDSALYFCASSVDLKREQFFGPGTRLTVL.

The chain uses TRBV27 and TRBJ2-1, with D perhaps matching TRBD1 (7 bases). The CDR3 has 14 amino acids. Trimming took 6 bases from V and 4 from J, leaving 13 bases between them. CDR1 is MNHEY, CDR2 SMNVEV, per germline (reference sequence). CDR3 region: CASSRGVGYNEQFF. The CDR3 DNA follows: TGTGCCAGCAGCAGGGGGGTAGGGTACAATGAGCAGTTCTTC.

The chain combines TRBV29-1 with TRBJ2-7; 8 bases map to TRBD1. The CDR3 totals 12 residues. With V trimmed by 4 bases and J by 7 bases, 6 bases remained unmatched. The V gene's germline CDR1 is SQVTM and CDR2 ANQGSEA. CDR3 DNA: TGCAGCGTTGGCACAGGGGGAAGGGAGCAGTACTTC. Protein: CSVGTGGREQYF.

A single count supports this clone. The chain joins TRBV7-3 to TRBJ2-3, with unresolved D. Per the germline V gene, CDR1 is SGHTA and CDR2 is FQGTGA. The V gene lost 1 base and the J gene lost 1 base, with 12 bases spanning the gap. CDR3 length: 16 residues. CDR3 sequence reads: CASSLNPSERTDTQYF. The DNA for the CDR3 is TGTGCCAGCAGCTTAAACCCCAGCGAGCGCACAGATACGCAGTATTTT.

The chain uses TRBV27 and TRBJ1-6; D may be TRBD1 (5 bases). In germline, CDR1 is MNHEY, CDR2 SMNVEV (reference sequence). The V gene lost 3 bases and the J gene lost 4 bases, with 7 bases spanning the gap. The CDR3 extends over 14 amino acids. The CDR3 coding sequence is TGTGCCAGCAGTTTGACAGCGTATAATTCACCCCTCCACTTT. Translation gives CASSLTAYNSPLHF.

This sequence joins TRBV11-2 and TRBJ2-1, with D maybe TRBD1 (5 bases). This CDR3 is 15 amino acids long. Germline CDR1 reads SGHAT; CDR2 reads FQNNGV. V was clipped by 5 bases and J by 2 bases, with 13 bases between them. CDR3 sequence reads: CASSRDSWAYNEQFF. The CDR3 DNA sequence: TGTGCCAGCAGCCGCGACAGTTGGGCCTACAATGAGCAGTTCTTC.

This chain connects TRBV9 to TRBJ2-1; TRBD2 aligns across 7 bases. The CDR3 consists of 12 residues. The V segment lost 3 bases and the J segment 10 bases; nucleotides outside the gene matches: 4. From germline, CDR1 is SGDLS and CDR2 YYNGEE. Here the CDR3 DNA reads TGTGCCAGCAGCGCTAGCGGACTAGAGCAGTTCTTC. As protein: CASSASGLEQFF.

The chain has TRBV6-5 and TRBJ1-2; 8 bases match TRBD1. Germline CDR1 reads MNHEY; CDR2 reads SVGAGI. The CDR3 spans 16 residues. The ends lost 2 bases at V and 2 bases at J; junction bases unmatched: 7. DNA of the CDR3: TGTGCCAGCAGTTACGATCCTAACAGGGGGAACTATGGCTACACCTTC. Protein sequence: CASSYDPNRGNYGYTF.

CDR3 nucleotides: TGTGCCAGCAGCGAGACAGGAGTTAGCACAGATACGCAGTATTTT. This sequence encodes CASSETGVSTDTQYF. This chain links TRBV5-6 with TRBJ2-3; tentative D call: TRBD1 (6 bases). Trimming pared 4 bases from V and 0 bases from J, leaving 12 bases between. The CDR3 runs 15 residues. Germline CDR1 and CDR2: SGHDT and YYEEEE.

The chain couples TRBV29-1 to TRBJ2-7, with D perhaps TRBD1 (5 bases). The germline V gene encodes CDR1 SQVTM and CDR2 ANQGSEA. The CDR3 covers 12 residues. V dropped 7 bases and J dropped 6 bases, with 16 bases sitting between them. CDR3 region: CSGMQGIGEQYF. The CDR3 DNA follows: TGCAGCGGGATGCAGGGTATCGGCGAGCAGTACTTC.

J is TRBJ2-1 and V is TRBV18; 14 bases fit TRBD2. The J segment lost 12 bases and the V segment lost 0 bases, leaving 10 bases of the junction unmatched. This CDR3 spans 17 amino acids. Germline assignment: CDR1 KGHSH and CDR2 LQKENI. The CDR3: CASSPPLGTSGRAGQFF. Written as DNA, the CDR3 is TGTGCCAGCTCACCACCTTTGGGGACTAGCGGGAGAGCCGGGCAGTTCTTC.

The V call is TRBV29-1, the J call TRBJ2-7; possible D gene TRBD2, 5 bases. Germline lookup yields CDR1 SQVTM and CDR2 ANQGSEA. The V gene lost 2 bases and the J gene lost 6 bases, with 14 bases spanning the gap. The length of the CDR3 is 13 residues. CDR3 DNA sequence: TGCAGCGTTGAATCTCTGCGGGCGGGCGAGCAGTACTTC. The encoded protein is CSVESLRAGEQYF.

This chain joins TRBV29-1 and TRBJ2-7, with TRBD1 matching over 11 bases. The CDR3 totals 13 residues. Trimming took 6 bases from V and 7 from J; bases not matched to a gene: 8. Per germline, CDR1 SQVTM and CDR2 ANQGSEA. The CDR3 region has the DNA TGCAGCGTGACAGGACAGGGGGCTCGGGAGCAGTACTTC. Encoded protein: CSVTGQGAREQYF.

The chain employs TRBV9 and TRBJ2-1, with TRBD1 identical over 7 bases. J was trimmed by 3 bases and V by 2 bases; bases with no gene match: 8. The CDR3 totals 16 residues. CDR1 and CDR2 from the germline V gene are SGDLS and YYNGEE. CDR3 sequence (DNA): TGTGCCAGCAGCGTTGGATCAGGGGGTGACTACAATGAGCAGTTCTTC. Translation: CASSVGSGGDYNEQFF.

The V gene is TRBV6-1, the J gene TRBJ2-3, with D maybe TRBD1 (5 bases). V lost 5 bases to trimming and J lost 0 bases, with 9 bases between them. From germline, CDR1 is MNHNS and CDR2 SASEGT. The CDR3 runs 14 residues. The CDR3 DNA sequence: TGTGCCAGCAGTCGACAGACTAGCACAGATACGCAGTATTTT. Translation: CASSRQTSTDTQYF.

The chain combines TRBV6-5 with TRBJ2-5, with a weak D call TRBD1 (6 bases). In germline, CDR1 is MNHEY, CDR2 SVGAGI. The ends were cut back, 6 bases at V and 5 bases at J, with 13 bases in the middle. The length of the CDR3 is 13 residues. CDR3 amino acids: CASRSNQGETQYF. The CDR3 DNA is TGTGCCAGCAGGTCCAACCAGGGGGAGACCCAGTACTTC.

J is TRBJ2-7 and V is TRBV6-1; 9 positions match TRBD1. CDR3 size: 14 residues. CDR1 and CDR2 (germline): MNHNS, SASEGT. V trimming: 1 base; J trimming: 5 bases; junction bases outside the gene matches: 3. CDR3 loop: CASSEGGQGHEQYF. DNA for the CDR3: TGTGCCAGCAGTGAAGGGGGACAGGGACACGAGCAGTACTTC.

The chain carries TRBV29-1 and TRBJ1-5, with no clear D. The CDR3 is 13 amino acids. V lost 5 bases to trimming and J lost 6 bases, with 14 bases between them. Germline assignment: CDR1 SQVTM and CDR2 ANQGSEA. CDR3 in amino acids: CSVREGNGQPQHF. CDR3 bases: TGCAGCGTTCGCGAGGGTAATGGTCAGCCCCAGCATTTT. Using reference TRBV29-1 and TRBJ1-5 for the parts outside the CDR3, the full variable domain is SAVISQKPSRDICQRGTSLTIQCQVDSQVTMMFWYRQQPGQSLTLIATANQGSEATYESGFVIDKFPISRPNLTFSTLTVSNMSPEDSSIYLCSVREGNGQPQHFGDGTRLSIL.

This chain joins TRBV5-1 and TRBJ1-2, with TRBD1 matching 10 bases. The germline CDR1 and CDR2 sequences are SGHRS and YFSETQ. V shed 2 bases, J shed 3 bases, and the junction held 7 bases outside the gene matches. The CDR3 runs to 16 residues. In nucleotides, the CDR3 is TGCGCCAGCAGCTTTCAACCCGGGACAGGGGACTATGGCTACACCTTC. It codes for CASSFQPGTGDYGYTF.

This clone came up a few times. A junction end diverges from the germline sequence, so it may reflect a read error. V is TRBV6-5 and J is TRBJ1-1; D unclear. The V gene's germline CDR1 is MNHEY and CDR2 SVGAGI. CDR3 length: 14 residues. The CDR3: CASSFAELSTEAFF. The CDR3 DNA reads as TGTGCCAGTAGTTTTGCGGAGTTGAGCACTGAAGCTTTCTTT.

The chain links TRBV28 to TRBJ1-1; D possibly corresponds to TRBD1 (5 bases). The CDR3 loop spans 16 amino acids. CDR1 MDHEN and CDR2 SYDVKM come from the germline V gene. V was pared by 4 bases and J by 3 bases, with 18 bases between. The CDR3 sequence is CASSSNSGYRDTEAFF. The CDR3, as DNA: TGTGCCAGCAGTTCGAATTCAGGGTATAGGGACACTGAAGCTTTCTTT.

This chain links TRBV4-1 with TRBJ1-5; TRBD1 matches at 9 bases. The germline V gene has CDR1 MGHRA and CDR2 YSYEKL. V dropped 6 bases and J dropped 3; count of bases not matched to a gene: 6. The CDR3 covers 15 residues. The CDR3 region is CASSPWTGDNQPQHF. The CDR3 DNA sequence: TGCGCCAGCAGTCCCTGGACAGGGGACAATCAGCCCCAGCATTTT.

The J gene is TRBJ2-1, the V gene TRBV4-1, with 11 positions matching TRBD1. The CDR3 is 20 residues long. The V gene end was trimmed by 3 bases and the J gene end by 0 bases; junction bases not matched to a gene: 13. CDR1 is MGHRA and CDR2 is YSYEKL in the germline V gene. Written as DNA, the CDR3 is TGCGCCAGCAGCCAGTTCTCCGGGACAGGGGGATATAGCTCCTACAATGAGCAGTTCTTC. Its protein product is CASSQFSGTGGYSSYNEQFF.

The V gene is TRBV7-9, the J gene TRBJ2-7, with D tentatively TRBD2 (7 bases). Trimming shortened V by 5 bases and J by 2 bases, and 16 bases separated the two germline ends. The CDR3 length is 15 residues. The V gene's germline CDR1 is SEHNR and CDR2 FQNEAQ (reference sequence). CDR3 in DNA: TGTGCCAGCAGCGGCCTGGGGGGGGCAACCTACGAGCAGTACTTC. Its protein is CASSGLGGATYEQYF.

V gene TRBV5-6 combines with J gene TRBJ2-2, with D possibly TRBD1 on 5 matching bases. Germline assignment: CDR1 SGHDT and CDR2 YYEEEE. The CDR3 extends over 14 amino acids. V was pared by 3 bases and J by 3 bases, with 9 bases between. The CDR3: CASSWGTDTGELFF. The CDR3 DNA sequence: TGTGCCAGCAGCTGGGGCACCGACACCGGGGAGCTGTTTTTT.